The rows below give T cell receptor beta chains drawn from one sample of a study of blood T cell repertoires in COVID-19. The data were produced by immunoSEQ multiplex PCR, yet TCRdb's version contains in-frame clones alone and is incomplete. The repertoire has 300,000 to 350,000 clones, almost 90% of them found once; the top ten carry approximately 4.3%. The sample comprised PBMCs or T cells enriched from blood (not recorded which). The receptors originated from a woman under 30 with acute COVID-19. CDR3s include the opening cysteine and the closing phenylalanine or tryptophan. D genes are given only for firm matches. Clone size appears in some rows only: once, few, many, or a class for an expanded clone.

TGTGCCAGCAGCTCCATTCAGGGACACGGGGAGCTGTTTTTT,CASSSIQGHGELFF,TRBV11-2,TRBJ2-2,NA,NA
TGTGCCAGCAACCTAGACAGGGGCCATGGCTACACCTTC,CASNLDRGHGYTF,TRBV7-2,TRBJ1-2,once,TRBD1
TGTGCCAGCAGTTCAGTTGTCGCTTACGAGCAGTACTTC,CASSSVVAYEQYF,TRBV27,TRBJ2-7,NA,NA
TGTGCCAGCTCACCACCATCCGTCTGGTTGCGGGGGAGCTCCTACAATGAGCAGTTCTTC,CASSPPSVWLRGSSYNEQFF,TRBV18,TRBJ2-1,NA,TRBD2
TGTGCCACCAGCAAGCAAGATGAGCAGTTCTTC,CATSKQDEQFF,TRBV24-1,TRBJ2-1,NA,NA
TGTGCCAGCAGTGAGAGGGGGTTTGACTATGGCTACACCTTC,CASSERGFDYGYTF,TRBV6-1,TRBJ1-2,NA,NA
TGTGCCAGTAGTATACGGCGGGAAACTGAAGCTTTCTTT,CASSIRRETEAFF,TRBV19,TRBJ1-1,once,NA
TGTGCCAGCTTCACCGGGACAGGGGGCTACGAGCAGTACTTC,CASFTGTGGYEQYF,TRBV2,TRBJ2-7,NA,TRBD1
TGTGCCAGCAAAGAGTTACCCTTAAGCAATCAGCCCCAGCATTTT,CASKELPLSNQPQHF,TRBV27,TRBJ1-5,NA,NA
TGTGCCAGCAGGCCAGACATAGGCAATCAGCCCCAGCATTTT,CASRPDIGNQPQHF,TRBV2,TRBJ1-5,NA,NA
TGCGCCAGCAGCTTGGAGGTGATAGGGGCCTACTCTGGGGCCAACGTCCTGACTTTC,CASSLEVIGAYSGANVLTF,TRBV5-1,TRBJ2-6,NA,NA
TGTGCCATCAATGAAGGGGATCAAGAGACCCAGTACTTC,CAINEGDQETQYF,TRBV10-3,TRBJ2-5,NA,NA
TGTGCCAGCAGTTTGATCAAGGACTTCACTGAAGCTTTCTTT,CASSLIKDFTEAFF,TRBV6-5,TRBJ1-1,NA,NA
TGCGCCAGCAGCTTGTTGGCGGGAGAAGGAACAGATACGCAGTATTTT,CASSLLAGEGTDTQYF,TRBV5-1,TRBJ2-3,many,TRBD2
TGCAGCGTGGCGACAGGGGCATCGGGCTCCGGGGCCAACGTCCTGACTTTC,CSVATGASGSGANVLTF,TRBV29-1,TRBJ2-6,NA,TRBD1
TGTGCCAGCCGGATCAGGGTCGAGGAAAAACTGTTTTTT,CASRIRVEEKLFF,TRBV6-5,TRBJ1-4,NA,NA